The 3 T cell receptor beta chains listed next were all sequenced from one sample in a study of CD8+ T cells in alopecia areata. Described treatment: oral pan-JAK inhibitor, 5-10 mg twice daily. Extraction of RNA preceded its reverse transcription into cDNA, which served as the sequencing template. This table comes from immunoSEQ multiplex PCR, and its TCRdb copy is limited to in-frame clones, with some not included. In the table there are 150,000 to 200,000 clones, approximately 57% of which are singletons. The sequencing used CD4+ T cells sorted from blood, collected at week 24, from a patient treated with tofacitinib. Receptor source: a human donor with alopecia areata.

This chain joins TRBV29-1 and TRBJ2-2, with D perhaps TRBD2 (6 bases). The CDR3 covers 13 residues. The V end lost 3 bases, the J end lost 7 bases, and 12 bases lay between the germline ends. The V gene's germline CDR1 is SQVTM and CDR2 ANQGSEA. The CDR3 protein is CSVDLANGGELFF. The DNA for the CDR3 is TGCAGCGTTGATCTAGCGAATGGCGGGGAGCTGTTTTTT.

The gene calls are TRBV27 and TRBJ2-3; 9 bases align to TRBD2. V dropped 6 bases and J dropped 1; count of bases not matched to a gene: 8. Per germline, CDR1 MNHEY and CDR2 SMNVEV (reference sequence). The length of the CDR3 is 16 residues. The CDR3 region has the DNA TGTGCCAGCAGCCTCCCTAGCGGGGTCGGCACAGATACGCAGTATTTT. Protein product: CASSLPSGVGTDTQYF.

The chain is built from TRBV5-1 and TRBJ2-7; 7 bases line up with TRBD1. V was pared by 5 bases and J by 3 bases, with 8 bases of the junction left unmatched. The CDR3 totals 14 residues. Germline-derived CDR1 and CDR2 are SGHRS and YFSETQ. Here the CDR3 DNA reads TGCGCCAGCAGAACTGCCTACAGGGGCTACGAGCAGTACTTC. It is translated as CASRTAYRGYEQYF.